This TCR beta chain was recorded in a study of T-cell memory formation after mild COVID-19. Study results and limitations: Pre-infection memory held some responding clones, suggesting pre-existing cross-reactive T cells responded.

Via MiXCR, TCRdb re-called the 5' RACE reads, giving one row per CDR3 protein. Of 250,000 to 300,000 distinct CDR3 sequences in the sample, under 20% were seen once. This clonotype was observed a few times. What it recognizes is unknown. The germline gives CDR1 ENHRY, CDR2 SYGVKD. V was pared by 5 bases and J by 2 bases, with 7 bases of the junction left unmatched. The CDR3 consists of 15 residues. The receptor was derived from a man between 18 and 35 years old who had mild COVID-19 (a few samples of this study predate the infection). Cell type and time point are not known. This rearrangement joins TRBV10-3 to TRBJ2-3; 7 nucleotides align to TRBD1. Sample: PBMCs or a T cell subset sorted from them (not recorded which). The CDR3 is CAISKQGTDTDTQYF. The CDR3 DNA sequence: TGTGCCATCAGTAAACAGGGGACAGACACAGATACGCAGTATTTT.